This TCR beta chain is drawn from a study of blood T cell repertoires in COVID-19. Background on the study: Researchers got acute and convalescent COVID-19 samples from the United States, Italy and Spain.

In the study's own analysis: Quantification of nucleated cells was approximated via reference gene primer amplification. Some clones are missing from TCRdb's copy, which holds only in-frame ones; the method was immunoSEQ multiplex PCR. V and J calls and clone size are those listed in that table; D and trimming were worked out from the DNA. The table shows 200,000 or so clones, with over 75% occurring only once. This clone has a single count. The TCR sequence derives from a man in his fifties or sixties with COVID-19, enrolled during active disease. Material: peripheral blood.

CDR3 in amino acids: CASSWTGDNEKLFF. The CDR3 DNA reads as TGTGCCAGCAGCTGGACAGGGGATAATGAAAAACTGTTTTTT. The chain uses TRBV7-9 and TRBJ1-4; 9 nucleotides agree with TRBD1. Germline V gene data show CDR1 as SEHNR and CDR2 as FQNEAQ (reference sequence). Trimming removed 4 bases from V and 4 bases from J; junction bases left unmatched: 1. This CDR3 has 14 amino acids.